This T cell receptor beta chain is drawn from a study of beta chain features in type 1 diabetes. Reverse transcribing all isolated RNA meant expressed TCRB transcripts were sequenced. Assay used: immunoSEQ multiplex PCR; TCRdb lists only in-frame clones, some missing. The sample holds around 250,000 clones, more than 13% seen once. In its sample, this clone was seen a few times. No antigen is known for it. The junction does not match germline at one end; this may be a read error. CDR1 is DFQATT, CDR2 SNEGSKA, per germline (reference sequence). This CDR3 comprises 11 residues. Overall study findings and caveats: A greater similarity of naive, central memory and Treg TCRB repertoires was seen among patients than among healthy donors. For Type 1 diabetes patients, all four CD4+ subsets carried TCRB CDR3s that were moderately but significantly shorter.

This chain joins TRBV20-1 and TRBJ2-7; 13 positions agree with TRBD2. The sequence was obtained from a man younger than 45 with type 1 diabetes. The sequenced sample consisted of naive CD4+ T cells from blood. In DNA form, the CDR3 reads TGCAGTGCCGGGACTAGCGGGACCCTGTTTTTC. Translated, it gives CSAGTSGTLFF.